This T cell receptor (beta chain) was profiled in a study of human T cells and chemical hapten exposure. Overall study: Small discrepancies in pooled library volume mainly accounted for the varying TCR yields per sample. Whole-study findings and limits: Sensitizing with DPC caused no change in TCRs above 1 in 1000 frequency.

Sequencing started from total RNA isolated from unfractionated whole blood. The ends were cut back, 5 bases at V and 2 bases at J, with 13 bases in the middle. This CDR3 is built from 16 residues. Germline V gives CDR1 LNHNV, CDR2 YYDKDF (reference sequence). It was the library that attached unique molecular identifiers to individual cDNA molecules. In the study's own analysis: A per-sample median of about 100,000 TCRs was observed, with counts ranging from roughly 23,224 to 750,000. TCRdb used MiXCR to reprocess the reads, holding one entry per CDR3 protein. In this record, the V and J calls reflect TCRdb's handling and not the investigators' own analysis. The repertoire includes about 120,000 distinct CDR3 sequences, roughly 8.5% of them detected once, and roughly 1.5% sits in the top ten. This clonotype came up a few times. Its specificity is not known.

The chain recombines TRBV15 with TRBJ2-6; the D gene is possibly TRBD1 (6 bases). The source of this sequence is a human donor in good health. Some clones in this sample may be carry-over from other donors' samples. The specimen was whole blood. In nucleotides, the CDR3 is TGTGCCACCAGCGCTGAATCAGGGGCTGGGGCCAACGTCCTGACTTTC. It specifies CATSAESGAGANVLTF.